This T cell receptor beta chain stems from a study of graft-versus-host responses after intestinal transplantation. Whole-study context: Once they had received anti-thymocyte globulin induction, all recipients took tacrolimus and steroids for about 3 years.

On this clone itself: The antigen is unknown.

Assay: immunoSEQ multiplex PCR; the TCRdb copy retains only in-frame clones and omits some. The sample carries about 81,000 clones, approximately 90% recorded once. This CDR3 has 15 amino acids. Germline-derived CDR1 and CDR2 are MNHNS and SASEGT. V shed 6 bases and J 2 bases; nucleotides not matched to a gene: 7. Study-level points and caveats: Declines in HvG clones occurring early post-transplant were associated with peak circulating GvH clone levels.

The starting material was unstimulated CD4+ T cells sorted from spleen or lymph node cells, obtained before transplant. The receptor was isolated from a human donor who was the organ donor for an intestinal transplant. The rearrangement joins TRBV6-1 to TRBJ2-3, with 8 bases fitting TRBD1. The CDR3 protein is CASSGLQGATDTQYF. The CDR3 DNA reads TGTGCCAGCAGCGGCCTGCAGGGGGCCACAGATACGCAGTATTTT.